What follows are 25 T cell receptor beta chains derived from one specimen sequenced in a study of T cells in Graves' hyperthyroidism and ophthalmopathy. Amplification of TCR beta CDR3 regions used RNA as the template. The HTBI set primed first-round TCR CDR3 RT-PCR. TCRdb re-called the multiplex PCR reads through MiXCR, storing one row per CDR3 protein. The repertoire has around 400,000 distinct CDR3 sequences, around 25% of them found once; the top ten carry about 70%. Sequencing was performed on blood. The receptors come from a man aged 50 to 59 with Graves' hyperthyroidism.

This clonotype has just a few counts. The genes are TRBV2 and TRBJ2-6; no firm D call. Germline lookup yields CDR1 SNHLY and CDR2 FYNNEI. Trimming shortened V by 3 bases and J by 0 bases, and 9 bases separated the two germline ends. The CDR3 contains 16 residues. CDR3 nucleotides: TGTGCCAGCAGTGACATTGCAGACTCTGGGGCCAACGTCCTGACTTTC. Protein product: CASSDIADSGANVLTF.

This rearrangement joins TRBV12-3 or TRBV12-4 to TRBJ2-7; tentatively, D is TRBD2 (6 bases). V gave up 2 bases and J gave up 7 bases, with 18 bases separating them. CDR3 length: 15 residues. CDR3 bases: TGTGCCAGCAGTTTATCAATTGCGGGAAGGCGTGAGCAGTACTTC. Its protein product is CASSLSIAGRREQYF.

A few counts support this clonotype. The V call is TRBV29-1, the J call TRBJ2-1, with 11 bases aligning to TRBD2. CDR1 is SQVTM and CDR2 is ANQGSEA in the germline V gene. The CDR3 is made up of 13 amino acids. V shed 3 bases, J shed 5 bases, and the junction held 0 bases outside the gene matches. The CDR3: CSVEGLADNEQFF. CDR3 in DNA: TGCAGCGTTGAGGGACTAGCGGACAATGAGCAGTTCTTC.

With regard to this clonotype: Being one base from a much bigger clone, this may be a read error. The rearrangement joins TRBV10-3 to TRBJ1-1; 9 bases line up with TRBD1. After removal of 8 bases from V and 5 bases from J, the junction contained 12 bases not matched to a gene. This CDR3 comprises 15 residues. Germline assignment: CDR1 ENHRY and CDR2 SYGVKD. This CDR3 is CAIGTPGQGATEAFF. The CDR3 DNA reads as TGTGCCATCGGCACTCCGGGACAGGGCGCGACTGAAGCTTTCTTT.

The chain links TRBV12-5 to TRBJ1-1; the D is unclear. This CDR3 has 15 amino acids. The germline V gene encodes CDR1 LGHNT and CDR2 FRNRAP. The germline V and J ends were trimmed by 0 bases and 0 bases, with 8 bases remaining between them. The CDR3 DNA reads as TGTGCTAGTGGTTTGGTAATGGGGATGAACACTGAAGCTTTCTTT. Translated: CASGLVMGMNTEAFF.

The CDR3 region has the DNA TGTGCCAGCAGTAAAAGTCGACTAGCGGGAGATAATGAGCAGTTCTTC. Encoded protein: CASSKSRLAGDNEQFF. V is TRBV12-3 or TRBV12-4 and J is TRBJ2-1, with TRBD2 matching 12 bases. Germline trimming cut 5 bases from V and 7 bases from J; bases unmatched to any gene: 9. This CDR3 region has 16 residues.

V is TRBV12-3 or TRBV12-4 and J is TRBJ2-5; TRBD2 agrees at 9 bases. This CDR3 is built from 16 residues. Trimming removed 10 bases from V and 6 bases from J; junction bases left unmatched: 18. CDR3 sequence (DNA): TGTGCCACTGGGGAGACTAGCGGCCCCCGAGAGAAGACCCAGTACTTC. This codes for CATGETSGPREKTQYF.

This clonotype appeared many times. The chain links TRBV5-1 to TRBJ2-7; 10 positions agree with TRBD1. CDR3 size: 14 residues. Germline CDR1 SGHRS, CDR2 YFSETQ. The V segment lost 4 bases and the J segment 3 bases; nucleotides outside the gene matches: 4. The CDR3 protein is CASSTWTGGYEQYF. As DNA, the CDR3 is TGCGCCAGCAGCACCTGGACAGGGGGCTACGAGCAGTACTTC.

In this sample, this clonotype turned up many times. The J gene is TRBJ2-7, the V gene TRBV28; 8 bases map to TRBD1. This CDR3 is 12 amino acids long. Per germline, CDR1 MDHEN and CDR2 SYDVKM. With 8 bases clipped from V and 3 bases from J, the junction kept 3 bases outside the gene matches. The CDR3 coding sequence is TGTGCCAGCGGCGGGACAGGCTACGAGCAGTACTTC. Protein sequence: CASGGTGYEQYF. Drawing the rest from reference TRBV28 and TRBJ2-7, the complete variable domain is DVKVTQSSRYLVKRTGEKVFLECVQDMDHENMFWYRQDPGLGLRLIYFSYDVKMKEKGDIPEGYSVSREKKERFSLILESASTNQTSMYLCASGGTGYEQYFGPGTRLTVT.

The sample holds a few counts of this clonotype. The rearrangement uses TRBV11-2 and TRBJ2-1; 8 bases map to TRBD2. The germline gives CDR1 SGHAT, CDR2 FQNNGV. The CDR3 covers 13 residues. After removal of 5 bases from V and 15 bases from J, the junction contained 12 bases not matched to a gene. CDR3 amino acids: CASSMLAGHRLFF. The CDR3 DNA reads TGTGCCAGCAGCATGCTAGCGGGCCACCGCTTGTTCTTC.

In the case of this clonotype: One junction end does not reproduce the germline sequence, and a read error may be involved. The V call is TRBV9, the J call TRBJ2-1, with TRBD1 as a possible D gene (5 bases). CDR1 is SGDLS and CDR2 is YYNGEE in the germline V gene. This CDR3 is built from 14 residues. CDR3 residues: CAGSVGDSYNEQFF. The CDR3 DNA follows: TGTGCCGGCAGCGTAGGTGACAGTTACAATGAGCAGTTCTTC.

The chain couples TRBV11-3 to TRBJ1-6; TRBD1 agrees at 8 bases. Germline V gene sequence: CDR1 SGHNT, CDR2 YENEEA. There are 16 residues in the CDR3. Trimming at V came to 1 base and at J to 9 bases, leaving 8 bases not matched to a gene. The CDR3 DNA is TGTGCCAGCAGCTTAGCCGGGGACAGGAGGACTTCACCCCTCCACTTT. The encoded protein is CASSLAGDRRTSPLHF.

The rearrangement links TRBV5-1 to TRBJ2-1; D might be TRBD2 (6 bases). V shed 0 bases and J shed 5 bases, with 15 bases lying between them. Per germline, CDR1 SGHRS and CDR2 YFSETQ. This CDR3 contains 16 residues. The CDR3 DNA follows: TGCGCCAGCAGCTTGGGGGGGGACTTTACCCACAATGAGCAGTTCTTC. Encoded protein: CASSLGGDFTHNEQFF.

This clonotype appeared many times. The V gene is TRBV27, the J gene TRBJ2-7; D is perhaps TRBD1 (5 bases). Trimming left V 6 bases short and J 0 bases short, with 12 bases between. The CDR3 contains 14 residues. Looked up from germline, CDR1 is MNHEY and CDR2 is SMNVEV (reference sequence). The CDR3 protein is CASRSDSRSYEQYF. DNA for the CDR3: TGTGCCAGCAGATCCGACAGCCGCTCCTACGAGCAGTACTTC.

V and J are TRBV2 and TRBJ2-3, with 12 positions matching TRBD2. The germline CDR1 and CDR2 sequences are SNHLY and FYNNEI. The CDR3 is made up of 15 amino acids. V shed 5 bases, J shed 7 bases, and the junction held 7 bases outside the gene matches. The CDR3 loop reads CASSSASGRVNTQYF. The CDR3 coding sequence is TGTGCCAGCAGTTCCGCTAGCGGGAGGGTAAATACGCAGTATTTT.

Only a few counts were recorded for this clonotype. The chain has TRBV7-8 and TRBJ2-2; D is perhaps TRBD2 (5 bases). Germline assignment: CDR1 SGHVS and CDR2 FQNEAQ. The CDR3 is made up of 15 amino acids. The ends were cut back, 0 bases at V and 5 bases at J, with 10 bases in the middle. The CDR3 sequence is CASSLASGGTGELFF. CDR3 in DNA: TGTGCCAGCAGCTTAGCGTCGGGCGGGACCGGGGAGCTGTTTTTT.

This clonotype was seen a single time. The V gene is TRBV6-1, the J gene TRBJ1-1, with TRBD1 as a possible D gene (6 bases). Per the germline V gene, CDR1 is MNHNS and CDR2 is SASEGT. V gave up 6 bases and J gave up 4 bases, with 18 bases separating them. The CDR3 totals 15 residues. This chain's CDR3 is CASRAGAGLTTEAFF. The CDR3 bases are TGTGCCAGCAGAGCAGGGGCAGGATTGACCACTGAAGCTTTCTTT.

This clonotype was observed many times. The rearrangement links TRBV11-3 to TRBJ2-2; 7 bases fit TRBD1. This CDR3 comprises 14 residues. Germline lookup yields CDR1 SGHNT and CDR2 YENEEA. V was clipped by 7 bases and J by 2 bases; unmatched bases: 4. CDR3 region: CASNGQDNTGELFF. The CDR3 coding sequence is TGTGCCAGCAATGGACAGGACAACACCGGGGAGCTGTTTTTT.

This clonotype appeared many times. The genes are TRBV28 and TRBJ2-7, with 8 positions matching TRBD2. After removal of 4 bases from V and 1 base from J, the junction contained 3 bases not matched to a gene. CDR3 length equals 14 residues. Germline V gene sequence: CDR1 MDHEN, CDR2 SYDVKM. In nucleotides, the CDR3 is TGTGCCAGCAGTTCGGGCGGGAGGTCCTACGAGCAGTACTTC. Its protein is CASSSGGRSYEQYF. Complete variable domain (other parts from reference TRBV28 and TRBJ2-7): DVKVTQSSRYLVKRTGEKVFLECVQDMDHENMFWYRQDPGLGLRLIYFSYDVKMKEKGDIPEGYSVSREKKERFSLILESASTNQTSMYLCASSSGGRSYEQYFGPGTRLTVT.

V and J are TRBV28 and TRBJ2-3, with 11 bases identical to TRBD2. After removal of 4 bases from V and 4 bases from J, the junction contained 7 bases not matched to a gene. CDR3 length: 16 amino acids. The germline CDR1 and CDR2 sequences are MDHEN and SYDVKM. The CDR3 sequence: CASSSSTSGSADTQYF. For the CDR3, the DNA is TGTGCCAGCAGTTCATCAACTAGCGGGAGTGCAGATACGCAGTATTTT.

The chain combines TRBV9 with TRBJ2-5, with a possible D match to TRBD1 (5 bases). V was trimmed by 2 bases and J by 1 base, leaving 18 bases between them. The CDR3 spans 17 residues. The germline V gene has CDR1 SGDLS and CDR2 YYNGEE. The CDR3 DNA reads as TGTGCCAGCAGCGTGGGGCTTAAACACGTACTCCAAGAGACCCAGTACTTC. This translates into CASSVGLKHVLQETQYF.

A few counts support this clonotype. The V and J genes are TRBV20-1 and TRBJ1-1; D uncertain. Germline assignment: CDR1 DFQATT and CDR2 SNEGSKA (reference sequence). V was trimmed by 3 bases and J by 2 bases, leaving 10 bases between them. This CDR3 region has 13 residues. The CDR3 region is CSASMGFNTEAFF. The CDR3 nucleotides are TGCAGTGCTAGTATGGGTTTTAACACTGAAGCTTTCTTT.

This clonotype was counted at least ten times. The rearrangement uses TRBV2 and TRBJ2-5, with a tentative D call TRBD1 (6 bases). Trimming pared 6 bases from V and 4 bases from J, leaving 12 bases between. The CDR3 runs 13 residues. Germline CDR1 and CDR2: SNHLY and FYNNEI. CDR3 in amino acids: CASSMTGGETQYF. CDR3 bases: TGTGCCAGCAGCATGACAGGCGGAGAGACCCAGTACTTC.

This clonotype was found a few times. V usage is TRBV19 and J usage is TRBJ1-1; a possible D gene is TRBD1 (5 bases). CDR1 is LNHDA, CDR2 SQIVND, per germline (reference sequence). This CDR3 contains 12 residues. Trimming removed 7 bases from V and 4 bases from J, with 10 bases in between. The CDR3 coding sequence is TGTGCCAGTAAGCAGGGCGCCACTGAAGCTTTCTTT. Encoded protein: CASKQGATEAFF.

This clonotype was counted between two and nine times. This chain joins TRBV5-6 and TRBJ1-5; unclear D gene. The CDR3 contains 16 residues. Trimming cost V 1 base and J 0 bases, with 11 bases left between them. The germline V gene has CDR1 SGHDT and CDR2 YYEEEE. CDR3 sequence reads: CASSLSSGISNQPQHF. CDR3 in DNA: TGTGCCAGCAGCTTGTCTAGTGGGATTAGCAATCAGCCCCAGCATTTT.